A selection of T cell receptor beta chains follows, all from one sample in a study of cytomegalovirus exposure and HLA in healthy donors. Generated by immunoSEQ multiplex PCR, the TCRdb table keeps only in-frame clones and is missing some. The sample records some 200,000 clones, approximately 83% being singletons. The sequencing input was PBMCs. All receptors come from a girl aged 10-17 years in good health and CMV-seronegative. CDR3s include the opening cysteine and the closing phenylalanine or tryptophan. The D gene is left open where the match is weak. The listing skips clone size in some rows; elsewhere it reads once, few, many or a size class.

.	TRBV18	.	TRBJ2-7	TGTGCCAGCTCACCACCCAGGTCCAACGAGCAGTACTTC	CASSPPRSNEQYF
.	TRBV28	.	TRBJ1-1	TGTGCCAGCAGGGCCCTGGGGGGGCTTGTGAACACTGAAGCTTTCTTT	CASRALGGLVNTEAFF
.	TRBV7-3	.	TRBJ1-1	TGTGCCAGCAGTCCCACCGACACGAACACTGAAGCTTTCTTT	CASSPTDTNTEAFF
TRBD1	TRBV5-1	.	TRBJ1-2	TGCGCCAGCAGCCAAAACCCGGGACAGAACTATGGCTACACCTTC	CASSQNPGQNYGYTF
TRBD2	TRBV2	.	TRBJ2-3	TGTGCCAGCCGCGGGGGGCTAGGAGATACGCAGTATTTT	CASRGGLGDTQYF
.	TRBV27	.	TRBJ2-2	TGTGCCAGCAAGAATTTTCCGACAGGGAACACCGGGGAGCTGTTTTTT	CASKNFPTGNTGELFF
TRBD1	TRBV4-2	.	TRBJ1-3	TGTGCCAGCAGCCAGGAGGGACAGCTAGTCTCTGGAAACACCATATATTTT	CASSQEGQLVSGNTIYF
TRBD2	TRBV5-4	.	TRBJ2-5	TGTGCCAGCAGCCTCAGGACTAGCGGGGGGGCCGGGGAGACCCAGTACTTC	CASSLRTSGGAGETQYF
TRBD1	TRBV5-4	.	TRBJ2-5	TGTGCCAGCAGCTTGGTTGGACAGGGGATGGAGACCCAGTACTTC	CASSLVGQGMETQYF
TRBD1	TRBV29-1	.	TRBJ2-5	TGCAGCGTTGAGACAGGGCAAGAGACCCAGTACTTC	CSVETGQETQYF
TRBD1	TRBV27	.	TRBJ1-2	TGTGCCAGTAGGGACAGGGAGAACTATGGCTACACCTTC	CASRDRENYGYTF
.	TRBV6-5	once	TRBJ1-1	TGTGCCAGCAGTTCGGGACATGGGAACACTGAAGCTTTCTTT	CASSSGHGNTEAFF
TRBD1	TRBV27	.	TRBJ2-7	TGTGCCAGCTCCGGGACAGGGGTAGACGAGCAGTACTTC	CASSGTGVDEQYF
.	TRBV6-6	.	TRBJ2-4	TGTGCCAGCAGTTTGGGGCCAGAGAAAAACATTCAGTACTTC	CASSLGPEKNIQYF
.	TRBV19	.	TRBJ2-4	TGTGCCAGTAGTATAAGGGGGGGACAGGTCTTATTGGGGGCCAAAAACATTCAGTACTTC	CASSIRGGQVLLGAKNIQYF
TRBD1	TRBV28	.	TRBJ2-7	TGTGCCAGCAGTAATGAGGGACAGGGTATCGACGAGCAGTACTTC	CASSNEGQGIDEQYF
.	TRBV28	.	TRBJ1-2	TGTGCCAGCAGTTTGGCCCCTTATGGTGGCTACACCTTC	CASSLAPYGGYTF
TRBD2	TRBV7-9	.	TRBJ2-3	TGTGCCAGCAGCTCCCGACTAGCGGGGGTGGGTCATACGCAGTATTTT	CASSSRLAGVGHTQYF
.	TRBV2	.	TRBJ2-7	TGTGCCAGCAGTGGGAGGGACAGTGATATATTGCAGTACTTC	CASSGRDSDILQYF
TRBD1	TRBV28	.	TRBJ1-5	TGTGCCAGCAGGTTACAGGGGGGTCCCCAGCATTTT	CASRLQGGPQHF